This TCR beta chain came from a study of blood T cell repertoires in COVID-19. Turning to the study itself: COVID-19 samples collected from the United States, Italy and Spain covered acute and convalescent phases. PBMCs, B-cell-depleted T cells, or T cells provided the cDNA or gDNA that made up the material.

This CDR3 has 12 amino acids. CDR1 and CDR2 (germline): SEHNR, FQNEAQ (reference sequence). V was trimmed by 6 bases and J by 4 bases, leaving 9 bases between them. In the source study's methods: Amplified reference gene primers provided the basis for estimating nucleated cell counts. The table came from immunoSEQ multiplex PCR; TCRdb's copy has only in-frame clones and leaves some out. The V and J calls and the clone size are those of that table, but D and trimming were determined from the DNA. This table holds around 60,000 clones, approximately 81% found once. By sample fraction, this clone is large (0.1 to 1%).

The sequence was collected from a woman aged 80 or over with active or convalescent COVID-19. The sequencing input was peripheral blood. The V and J genes are TRBV7-9 and TRBJ1-2, with unresolved D. CDR3 region: CASRSLGYGYTF. For the CDR3, the DNA is TGTGCCAGCAGGTCGCTCGGCTATGGCTACACCTTC.